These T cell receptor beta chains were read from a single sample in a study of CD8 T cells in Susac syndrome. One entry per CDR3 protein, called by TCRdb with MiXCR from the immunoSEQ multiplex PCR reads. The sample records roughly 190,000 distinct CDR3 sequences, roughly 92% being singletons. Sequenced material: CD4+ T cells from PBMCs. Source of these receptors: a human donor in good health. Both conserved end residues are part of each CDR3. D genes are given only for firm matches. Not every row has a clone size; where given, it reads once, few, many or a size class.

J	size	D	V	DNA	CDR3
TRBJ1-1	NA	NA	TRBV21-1	TGTGCCAGCAGCAAAGCGGGAAGGGCCTTGAACACTGAAGCTTTCTTT	CASSKAGRALNTEAFF
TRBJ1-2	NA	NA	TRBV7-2	TGTGCCAGCAGCCTCGGGAGTGGCCGCAACTATGGCTACACCTTC	CASSLGSGRNYGYTF
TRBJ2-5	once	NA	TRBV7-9	TGTGCCAGCAGCCGCGGGGGCCCAGAGACCCAGTACTTC	CASSRGGPETQYF
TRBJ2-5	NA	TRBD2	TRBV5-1	TGCGCCAGCAGCTTGGAACTAGCGGGGCAAGAGACCCAGTACTTC	CASSLELAGQETQYF
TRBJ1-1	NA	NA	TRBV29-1	TGCAGCGTCGGTCGGACACTGAAGCTTTTCTTT	CSVGRTLKLFF
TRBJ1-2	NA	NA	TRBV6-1	TGTGCCAGCGGAGACAGACGATTTTCCTATGGCTACACCTTC	CASGDRRFSYGYTF
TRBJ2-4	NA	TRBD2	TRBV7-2	TGTGCCAGCAGCTTTCCTCGGACTAGCGGGCAAGCCAAAAACATTCAGTACTTC	CASSFPRTSGQAKNIQYF
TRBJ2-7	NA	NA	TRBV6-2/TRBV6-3	TGTGCCAGCAGCGCCCATAGGGGCTACGAGCAGTACTTC	CASSAHRGYEQYF
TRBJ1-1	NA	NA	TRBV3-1	TGTGCCAGCAGCCCGACCCCACTGACCACTGAAGCTTTCTTT	CASSPTPLTTEAFF
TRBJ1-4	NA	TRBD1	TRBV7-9	TGTGCCAGCAGCCTAGGTCTCCGGGGGACAGGGACTGAAAAACTGTTTTTT	CASSLGLRGTGTEKLFF
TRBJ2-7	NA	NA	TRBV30	TGTGCCTGGAGTGACGGCCGCTACGAGCAGTACTTC	CAWSDGRYEQYF
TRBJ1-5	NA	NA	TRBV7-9	TGTGCCAGCAGCTTAGAAGGGGGGACCCAGCATTTT	CASSLEGGTQHF
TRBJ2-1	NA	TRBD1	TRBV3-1	TGTGCCAGCAGCCAAGACCTTAGCAGGGGGAATGAGCAGTTCTTC	CASSQDLSRGNEQFF
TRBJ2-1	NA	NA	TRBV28	TGTGCCAGCAGACCCCCCCATCTCGGGCTCTCTGAGCAGTTCTTC	CASRPPHLGLSEQFF
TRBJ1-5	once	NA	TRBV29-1	TGCAGCGTCTGGGGAGGAGGGCCAGGTCAGCCCCAGCATTTT	CSVWGGGPGQPQHF
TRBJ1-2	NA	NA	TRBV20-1	TGCAGTGCTAGGACCCCGGGGCCGGGGGGCTACACCTTC	CSARTPGPGGYTF
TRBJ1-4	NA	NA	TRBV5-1	TGCGCCAGCAGCCCAACAAGCAGATCTACCGGGGAAAAACTGTTTTTT	CASSPTSRSTGEKLFF
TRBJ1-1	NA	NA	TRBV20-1	TGCAGTGCTAGCCAGGGAGTCACTGAAGCTTTCTTT	CSASQGVTEAFF
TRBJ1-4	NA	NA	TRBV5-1	TGCGCCAGCAGCAAGGACAGCGCAGTTGCGAAACTGTTTTTT	CASSKDSAVAKLFF
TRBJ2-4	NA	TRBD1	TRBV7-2	TGTGCCAGCAGCTTACGACAGGGTAAAAACATTCAGTACTTC	CASSLRQGKNIQYF
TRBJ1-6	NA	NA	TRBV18	TGTGCCAGCTCACCAACCAGGGGAGGTCTTAATTCACCCCTCCACTTT	CASSPTRGGLNSPLHF
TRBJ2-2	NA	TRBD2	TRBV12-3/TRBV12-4	TGTGCCAGCAGTTTGTCCGGGGGGATTGCCGGGGAGCTGTTTTTT	CASSLSGGIAGELFF
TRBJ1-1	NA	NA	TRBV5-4	TGTGCCAGCAGCACGGGAGGGGGGTTGAACACTGAAGCTTTCTTT	CASSTGGGLNTEAFF
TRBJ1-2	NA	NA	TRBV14	TGTGCCAGCAGCCGATACAGAGTTGGCTACACCTTC	CASSRYRVGYTF
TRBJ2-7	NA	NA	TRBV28	TGTGCCAGCAGTTCGCAGATCTACGAGCAGTACTTC	CASSSQIYEQYF
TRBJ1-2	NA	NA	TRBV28	TGTGCCAGCAGCACGACCTGGCGGGAGGCGGGCTATGGCTACACCTTC	CASSTTWREAGYGYTF
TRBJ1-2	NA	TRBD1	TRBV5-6	TGTGCCAGCAGCTCCCAGGGGGATGGCTACACCTTC	CASSSQGDGYTF
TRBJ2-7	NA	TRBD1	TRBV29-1	TGCAGCTTCTCCGGGACAGGGGGCCTGGAGCAGTACTTC	CSFSGTGGLEQYF
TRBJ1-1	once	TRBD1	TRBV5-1	TGCGCCAGCAGCCAACCGGGACAGCTGAACACTGAAGCTTTCTTT	CASSQPGQLNTEAFF
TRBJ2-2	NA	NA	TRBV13	TGTGCCAGCAGCCCGCGCCAGCGGCTAAACACCGGGGAGCTGTTTTTT	CASSPRQRLNTGELFF
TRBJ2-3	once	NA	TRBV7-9	TGTGCCAGTAGGAATAGCGGAAGTATGGATACGCAGTATTTT	CASRNSGSMDTQYF
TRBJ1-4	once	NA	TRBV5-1	TGCGCCAGCAGCTTGGAAGGGAAACTGTTTTTT	CASSLEGKLFF
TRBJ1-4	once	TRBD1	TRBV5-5	TGTGCCAGCAGCCCAGGGGGGCGAACTAATGAAAAACTGTTTTTT	CASSPGGRTNEKLFF